This T cell receptor (beta chain) is drawn from a study of cytomegalovirus exposure and HLA in healthy donors listed by TCRdb under 2017. Some background on the complete study: According to an earlier analysis of a few hundred of the donors, 150 million to 200 million T cells yielded over 90 million unique TCR beta sequences and 250 to 350 Gb of sequence data. A later genetic analysis took genome-wide SNP genotypes for about three fifths of the roughly 700 donors and used that subset as a discovery cohort. An earlier analysis of 500 to 650 of the donors applied high-throughput TCR beta sequencing to assess whether each TCR beta V gene segment acted as functional or pseudogenic. Typing coverage varied by locus: roughly 629-630 donors for A, B, C, DRB1 and DQB1; some 520 for DQA1; about 590 for DPA1; under 490 for DPB1. The study was designed to test whether signatures of past pathogen exposure could be identified by cataloging public T cell receptors. Across some 400 genotyped donors of the cohort, an average of roughly 230,000 unique TCR beta nucleotide sequences per donor were sequenced, and approximately 19% of those sequences were non-productive. Class I and class II HLA loci were covered by the typing at four-digit resolution. Along with the approximately 670-subject first cohort, a separate validation cohort of over a hundred different subjects was used. Donor age, sex, ethnicity and CMV serostatus were compiled together with the repertoire data. In a later analysis, previously published TCR beta repertoires from hundreds of donors were re-analyzed and high-resolution HLA genotyping was added so that TCR occurrence patterns could be studied. The study combined high-throughput TCR immunosequencing, statistical association of individual TCRs with disease status, and machine learning to predict cytomegalovirus infection status. All discovery cohort repertoires had been generated on a single sequencing platform. Five DR-DQ haplotypes were treated as single units for association and clustering because of strong linkage in the cohort. Of the approximately 370 genotyped donors, 65% to 90% were placed in the genetic ancestry cluster associated with self-reported Caucasian donors. In the later analysis, no new phenotypic data were used to find candidate immune exposures; instead, reliance was placed on TCR beta sequences and their occurrence across donors. The study profiled the T cell repertoires of more than 500 subjects by immunosequencing and related them to cytomegalovirus serostatus. An early release covering over 500 HLA-typed donors comprised about 320 gigabases of sequencing data and around 80 million unique TCR sequences.

The cohort consisted of 600 to 700 healthy bone marrow donors. At the time of sampling, all cohort members were nominally healthy, though unrecorded immune exposures were likely present. The donor tested CMV seropositive and was one of the 289 seropositive cohort members. Each donor provided a peripheral blood sample, and peripheral blood mononuclear cells were used for TCR beta sequencing. Genomic DNA extraction from the blood cell samples was performed with the Qiagen DNeasy Blood Extraction Kit. Comments on this clone: Its binding antigen is unknown. Per-base qualities were not stored, and no clone one base away is much larger.

Results and caveats for the whole study, not just this receptor: Because some donors lacked HLA typing at each locus, the association tests relied only on the typed subset. Most TCR sequences were observed very rarely across donors, whereas some public TCRs were present in many individuals. A further reported finding was that TCR beta sequences accurately predicted the HLA-A and HLA-B alleles for most subjects in the first cohort. The authors suggested that the approach could potentially be generalized to other disease states and immunological phenotypes. In a later analysis, the rate of TCR association differed among HLA loci, with DRB1 alleles having the most associated TCRs and HLA-C alleles having the fewest. In a later analysis, most CMV-associated TCR beta chains were found to appear HLA-restricted, with HLA associations seemingly driven largely by CMV exposure. A group of highly shared sequence variants was considered likely to be a technical artifact of the sequencing pipeline. This cohort had only TCR beta chains sequenced, and the lack of alpha or paired-chain data limited which features could be detected. Specific HLA alleles were associated with 15,000 to 20,000 TCR beta sequences at a false discovery rate of 0.05 in a later analysis. In an earlier analysis of approximately 590 of the donors, most TCR beta V segments appeared in productive rearrangements about 87% or about 30% of the time, broadly matching IMGT annotations. In the study, around 150 TCR beta chains were listed as associated with cytomegalovirus. In vitro tests confirmed that a few of the cytomegalovirus-associated TCR beta chains recognize cytomegalovirus antigens. Because counts were too low, more than 15 rarely observed V segments, including chromosome 9 orphons, were excluded from the earlier analysis of around 640 of the donors. A later genetic analysis associated a missense DCLRE1C variant with V-gene and J-gene trimming of TCR beta chains, and an independent cohort replicated the association. Compared with the approximately 670-donor mean, donors in an Asian-associated ancestry cluster had fewer N-insertions in productive TCRs, according to a later genetic analysis. A later analysis found that HLA-associated TCR beta chains were more clonally expanded and had lower generation probabilities than equally common non-associated chains. In a later analysis, several top co-occurrence clusters were reported to appear linked to parvovirus B19, influenza, CMV and Epstein-Barr virus. Correlated functional status among segregating V segments might be attributable to linkage disequilibrium, but an unknown experimental factor could not be ruled out. For the cohort, immune exposure information was limited to CMV serostatus. The 87-base-pair reads could not distinguish some IMGT-functional V segments, including TRBV6-2 and TRBV6-3, so those segments were excluded. Cytomegalovirus status was reported to be diagnosed by the classifier with high specificity and sensitivity in both the original and validation cohorts. Strong co-occurrence of HLA alleles, especially DR and DQ, made assigning TCR associations to individual alleles difficult. Presence/absence analyses assumed roughly uniform sequencing depth across donors, an assumption that may not hold.

From the cysteine up to the phenylalanine, the CDR3 has a length of 11 residues. Kept here is only the CDR3 DNA, which spans 33 bases and is read in frame from base 1. CDR1 and CDR2 were assigned from the germline V gene (reference sequence) as DFQATT and SNEGSKA. V is pared back by 2 bases and J by 5 bases, with 7 bases lying between the germline termini. The library was generated by the immunoSEQ multiplex PCR assay. The multiplex PCR relied on a mix of 60 forward primers for TCR Vbeta segments and 13 reverse primers for TCR Jbeta segments. A multiplex PCR assay on genomic DNA amplified the CDR3 region of rearranged TCR beta genes. The amplified TCR beta libraries were sequenced on the Illumina HiSeq System as 87-base-pair reads. On the study's bioinformatics: A later analysis tallied 75 million to 95 million unique TCR beta chains across the 640 or so repertoires, and some 12 million of those chains were shared by two or more donors. Raw reads were error-corrected and collapsed into unique sequences by a nearest-neighbor algorithm in which closely related sequences were merged to remove PCR and sequencing errors. Alignment of CDR3 sequences to IMGT reference sequences was used to assign V, D and J gene segments. For a sequence to be retained, a match of at least six nucleotides to both a V gene segment and a J gene segment was required. A rearrangement counted as productive if the CDR3 had no stop codons and remained in frame with V and J, and every other rearrangement counted as non-productive. Following IMGT convention, CDR3 was defined as the stretch from the second conserved V-encoded cysteine to the conserved J-encoded phenylalanine. In an earlier analysis of just under 600 of the donors, sequences lacking an unambiguous match to a single V gene segment were excluded. In an earlier analysis of approximately 590 of the donors, a V segment was called functional when productive rearrangements were above 56.7%, and segregating when the standard deviation between donors exceeded 5%. A statistical classification framework was built for diagnosing cytomegalovirus status from the catalog of TCR beta chain sequences. A later analysis assigned V and J genes by comparing TCR nucleotide sequences with IMGT/GENE-DB human TR gene sequences. A later analysis assigned CDR3 sequences and most-parsimonious VDJ recombination scenarios with the TCRdist pipeline. A later analysis defined each TCR beta chain by its CDR3 amino acid sequence plus V-gene family, and excluded reads lacking a unique V-gene family. To address suspected cross-contamination and a sequencing artifact, a later analysis removed 550 to 750 highly shared, low-generation-probability nucleotide sequences. A later analysis calculated a clonal expansion index for each public chain from normalized within-repertoire ranks of inferred template counts. In a later analysis, generation probabilities were computed with a VDJ recombination model fitted to out-of-frame rearrangements, and the resulting probabilities were checked against IGoR. In a later analysis, TCR-TCR, TCR-HLA and TCR-CMV co-occurrence was scored with hypergeometric tests, and a repertoire-size bias correction was applied to TCR pairs. To estimate false discovery rates, a later analysis permuted the HLA or CMV assignments 20 times. In a later analysis, co-occurring TCRs were grouped using DBSCAN, and TCRdist sequence similarity was added for clustering within HLA-allele-positive subsets. For co-occurrence clustering, repertoires with fewer than 30,000 or more than 120,000 public chains were excluded, along with five repertoires with anomalous nucleotide sharing. Entries here come from immuneACCESS through TCRdb and include only in-frame sequences with V and J called. Some clones fail to appear in such tables; in the studies checked, an unresolved V gene covers under half of the shortfall, and the cause of the remainder is unknown. V and J calls and clone size are copied from that table; D and trimming were computed from the DNA. In this sample the table shows approximately 70,000 clones, around 76% of which occur a single time. 22% of the sample is held by the ten biggest clonotypes.

The chain was built from TRBV20-1 and TRBJ2-7; no confident D gene assignment can be made. The TCR originated in a woman in her thirties in good health and CMV-seropositive. The specimen was PBMCs. The CDR3 protein sequence reads: CSARREHEQYF. At the DNA level, the sequence is TGCAGTGCTAGACGCGAACACGAGCAGTACTTC.